These 26 T cell receptor beta chains were all obtained from the same sample, sequenced in a study of blood T cell repertoires in COVID-19. The protocol was immunoSEQ multiplex PCR, while the TCRdb copy is restricted to in-frame clones and leaves out a portion. This table holds around 300,000 clones, 85% found once. Material: PBMCs or T cells enriched from blood (not recorded which). The receptors were sampled from a woman between 45 and 65 years old who had recovered from COVID-19.

V and J are TRBV27 and TRBJ2-7; 7 nucleotides line up with TRBD1. CDR1 MNHEY and CDR2 SMNVEV come from the germline V gene (reference sequence). The ends lost 5 bases at V and 4 bases at J; junction bases unmatched: 14. This CDR3 is built from 16 residues. The CDR3, as DNA: TGTGCCAGCAGTCCCAACCGACAGGGATTAAATTACGAGCAGTACTTC. It yields the protein CASSPNRQGLNYEQYF.

This clone was detected a few times. The V and J genes are TRBV30 and TRBJ1-1, with D possibly TRBD1 on 6 matching bases. The CDR3 loop spans 16 amino acids. Germline V CDR1 and CDR2: GTSNPN, SVGIG (reference sequence). Trimming took off 0 bases at V and 3 bases at J, with 17 bases between the two ends. The CDR3 DNA reads TGTGCCTGGAGTGTCGGGGGGGCGCGATTGTACACTGAAGCTTTCTTT. Its protein product is CAWSVGGARLYTEAFF. Full variable domain (rest looked up from reference TRBV30 and TRBJ1-1): SQTIHQWPATLVQPVGSPLSLECTVEGTSNPNLYWYRQAAGRGLQLLFYSVGIGQISSEVPQNLSASRPQDRQFILSSKKLLLSDSGFYLCAWSVGGARLYTEAFFGQGTRLTVV.

This clone came up once. This chain joins TRBV28 and TRBJ2-7, with a weak D call TRBD2 (5 bases). The CDR3 consists of 15 residues. Germline V gene sequence: CDR1 MDHEN, CDR2 SYDVKM. V was trimmed by 3 bases and J by 0 bases, leaving 12 bases between them. CDR3 residues: CASSFPRGSSYEQYF. The CDR3 bases are TGTGCCAGCAGTTTCCCCCGGGGATCCTCCTACGAGCAGTACTTC.

The CDR3 protein is CSVERSGSYTDTQYF. In DNA form, the CDR3 reads TGCAGCGTTGAACGTAGCGGGTCATACACAGATACGCAGTATTTT. The chain recombines TRBV29-1 with TRBJ2-3, with TRBD2 identical over 7 bases. CDR3 size: 15 residues. The V gene end was trimmed by 2 bases and the J gene end by 2 bases; junction bases not matched to a gene: 7. Germline V gene data show CDR1 as SQVTM and CDR2 as ANQGSEA.

The chain is built from TRBV3-1 (or the pseudogene TRBV3-2) and TRBJ2-1, with 10 bases fitting TRBD2. CDR3 length equals 15 residues. V lost 6 bases to trimming and J lost 2 bases; unmatched junction nucleotides: 4. CDR1 is LGHDT and CDR2 is YNNKEL in the germline V gene (reference sequence). CDR3: CASSPTSGTYNEQFF. CDR3 coding DNA: TGTGCCAGCAGTCCTACTAGCGGGACCTACAATGAGCAGTTCTTC.

The gene calls are TRBV27 and TRBJ1-2; 8 bases line up with TRBD1. Germline-derived CDR1 and CDR2 are MNHEY and SMNVEV (reference sequence). The J segment lost 2 bases and the V segment lost 6 bases, leaving 5 bases of the junction unmatched. The CDR3 is 14 amino acids. The CDR3 nucleotides are TGTGCCAGCAGCCCCAGACAGGGGAACTATGGCTACACCTTC. Its translation: CASSPRQGNYGYTF.

CDR3 nucleotide sequence: TGTGCCAGCAGTGGGACCGGGACTTCTCTAGGGGAGCAGTTCTTC. Its translation: CASSGTGTSLGEQFF. The V call is TRBV2, the J call TRBJ2-1; perhaps TRBD2 as D (6 bases). The germline V gene has CDR1 SNHLY and CDR2 FYNNEI. The CDR3 covers 15 residues. The V end lost 4 bases, the J end lost 10 bases, and 20 bases lay between the germline ends.

The chain carries TRBV4-1 and TRBJ2-4; D perhaps matches TRBD1 (8 bases). The CDR3 sequence is 17 residues long. Per germline, CDR1 MGHRA and CDR2 YSYEKL. Trimming left V 2 bases short and J 4 bases short, with 18 bases between. This CDR3 is CASSQPLGQGGKNIQYF. Written as DNA, the CDR3 is TGCGCCAGCAGCCAACCACTAGGACAGGGAGGGAAAAACATTCAGTACTTC.

The chain is built from TRBV20-1 and TRBJ2-1, with TRBD1 identical over 8 bases. The CDR3 runs to 17 residues. Looked up from germline, CDR1 is DFQATT and CDR2 is SNEGSKA (reference sequence). The V gene end was trimmed by 3 bases and the J gene end by 5 bases; junction bases not matched to a gene: 15. In nucleotides, the CDR3 is TGCAGTGCTAGTGGGACAGGAAGCGGGTTGGTCCACAATGAGCAGTTCTTC. Translation gives CSASGTGSGLVHNEQFF.

The sample holds one count of this clone. J is TRBJ1-5 and V is TRBV19; D not certain. Germline V gives CDR1 LNHDA, CDR2 SQIVND (reference sequence). V was pared by 4 bases and J by 3 bases, with 7 bases between. The CDR3 length is 13 residues. CDR3 sequence (DNA): TGTGCCAGTAGTAGAGGCTACAATCAGCCCCAGCATTTT. This gives the protein CASSRGYNQPQHF.

V gene TRBV4-1 combines with J gene TRBJ1-5; 11 positions match TRBD1. This CDR3 contains 16 residues. Germline CDR1 is MGHRA and CDR2 is YSYEKL. V was clipped by 4 bases and J by 2 bases; unmatched bases: 4. CDR3: CASSPDRGPRNQPQHF. For the CDR3, the DNA is TGCGCCAGCAGCCCGGACAGGGGGCCGCGCAATCAGCCCCAGCATTTT.

The chain joins TRBV20-1 to TRBJ2-5; D is unclear. CDR1 is DFQATT and CDR2 is SNEGSKA in the germline V gene (reference sequence). The CDR3 totals 11 residues. Here the CDR3 reads CSPVGMETQYF. The CDR3 DNA is TGCAGCCCAGTGGGCATGGAGACCCAGTACTTC.

This clone has just one count. This chain links TRBV29-1 with TRBJ2-7, with 11 bases fitting TRBD2. CDR1 SQVTM and CDR2 ANQGSEA come from the germline V gene. The CDR3 spans 14 residues. J was trimmed by 3 bases and V by 5 bases; bases with no gene match: 6. In DNA form, the CDR3 reads TGCAGCGTTACTAGCGGGAGCCTTCTCTACGAGCAGTACTTC. Protein: CSVTSGSLLYEQYF.

The chain carries TRBV29-1 and TRBJ2-6, with TRBD1 as a possible D gene (6 bases). CDR3 length equals 14 residues. Germline loops: CDR1 SQVTM, CDR2 ANQGSEA. The V end lost 3 bases, the J end lost 13 bases, and 19 bases lay between the germline ends. CDR3 amino acids: CSVEVVGASAVLTF. CDR3 DNA sequence: TGCAGCGTTGAGGTGGTGGGGGCCTCGGCTGTCCTGACTTTC.

This chain joins TRBV30 and TRBJ1-1, with 7 positions matching TRBD1. This CDR3 spans 13 amino acids. The V segment lost 1 base and the J segment 6 bases; nucleotides outside the gene matches: 5. CDR1 is GTSNPN, CDR2 SVGIG, per germline (reference sequence). The CDR3 sequence: CAWSEYRGSEAFF. The DNA for the CDR3 is TGTGCCTGGAGTGAGTACAGGGGTTCTGAAGCTTTCTTT.

As concerns this clone: Additional DNA sequences in this sample encode the identical CDR3. The J gene is TRBJ2-7, the V gene TRBV11-3, with 9 bases matching TRBD1. The junction had 2 bases not matched to a gene; V was cut back by 3 bases and J by 2 bases. Germline V gene lookup returns CDR1 SGHNT and CDR2 YENEEA. CDR3 length: 14 residues. CDR3 protein: CASSLGQGAYEQYF. The CDR3, as DNA: TGTGCCAGCAGCTTGGGACAGGGCGCCTACGAGCAGTACTTC.

The chain carries TRBV3-1 (or the pseudogene TRBV3-2) and TRBJ2-1; perhaps TRBD2 as D (5 bases). The CDR3 totals 16 residues. The ends were cut back, 4 bases at V and 5 bases at J, with 18 bases in the middle. Germline CDR1 LGHDT, CDR2 YNNKEL (reference sequence). The CDR3 nucleotides read TGTGCCAGCAGCCGACAACCGGGCGGGTTTAACAATGAGCAGTTCTTC. Amino acids: CASSRQPGGFNNEQFF.

The rearrangement joins TRBV11-2 to TRBJ2-1; D is perhaps TRBD2 (6 bases). The ends were cut back, 2 bases at V and 6 bases at J, with 17 bases in the middle. Germline values: CDR1 SGHAT, CDR2 FQNNGV. The CDR3 consists of 16 residues. For the CDR3, the DNA is TGTGCCAGCAGCTTAATCGGGACTTTCCTCTCCAATGAGCAGTTCTTC. It translates to CASSLIGTFLSNEQFF.

This clone was counted a few times. The chain recombines TRBV28 with TRBJ1-1, with 12 bases matching TRBD1. The trim removed 6 bases at V and 11 bases at J, leaving 16 bases unmatched. The CDR3 extends over 16 amino acids. The germline gives CDR1 MDHEN, CDR2 SYDVKM. The CDR3: CASSLVSSGQGASAFF. The CDR3 nucleotides read TGTGCCAGCAGCTTAGTATCCTCGGGACAGGGGGCCTCGGCTTTCTTT.

The J gene is TRBJ1-1, the V gene TRBV19; D uncertain. Per the germline V gene, CDR1 is LNHDA and CDR2 is SQIVND (reference sequence). This CDR3 region has 13 residues. Trimming left V 5 bases short and J 5 bases short, with 12 bases between. The CDR3: CASSLGRGTEAFF. In nucleotides, the CDR3 is TGTGCCAGTAGTCTTGGTCGGGGAACTGAAGCTTTCTTT.

J is TRBJ2-2 and V is TRBV6-5, with D unresolved. The V end was cut by 6 bases, the J end by 2 bases, with 7 bases between. The germline V gene encodes CDR1 MNHEY and CDR2 SVGAGI. The CDR3 sequence is 13 residues long. This chain's CDR3 is CASRFTNTGELFF. CDR3 nucleotides: TGTGCCAGCAGATTCACTAACACCGGGGAGCTGTTTTTT.

This clone was found a few times. The chain uses TRBV5-5 and TRBJ2-1; 12 bases agree with TRBD1. Germline V gene lookup returns CDR1 SGHKS and CDR2 YYEKEE (reference sequence). With V trimmed by 0 bases and J by 9 bases, 4 bases remained unmatched. The CDR3 contains 15 residues. DNA for the CDR3: TGTGCCAGCAGCTTGGTAGGGACAGGGGGCCGTGAGCAGTTCTTC. This translates into CASSLVGTGGREQFF.

The chain combines TRBV7-2 with TRBJ2-7; tentative D call: TRBD2 (5 bases). The CDR3 has 14 amino acids. Deletions cut 1 base from V and 3 bases from J, with 10 bases between. Germline CDR1 and CDR2: SGHTA and FQGNSA. DNA for the CDR3: TGTGCCAGCAGCTTAGAATCGGGATACTACGAGCAGTACTTC. Protein: CASSLESGYYEQYF.

This chain uses TRBV7-6 with TRBJ2-1; D might be TRBD2 (6 bases). Germline-derived CDR1 and CDR2 are SGHVS and FNYEAQ. This CDR3 contains 15 residues. The V gene lost 6 bases and the J gene lost 2 bases, with 14 bases spanning the gap. CDR3 in DNA: TGTGCCAGCAGTCTCCCATTAGCGGCCTACAATGAGCAGTTCTTC. Translating it yields CASSLPLAAYNEQFF.

This rearrangement joins TRBV5-1 to TRBJ2-3; D not certain. V lost 4 bases, J lost 2 bases, and 11 bases lay in between. From germline, CDR1 is SGHRS and CDR2 YFSETQ. The CDR3 runs 14 residues. The CDR3 bases are TGCGCCAGCAGCGATCCCAGATTCACAGATACGCAGTATTTT. It encodes CASSDPRFTDTQYF.

The sample holds one count of this clone. The J gene is TRBJ2-7, the V gene TRBV4-1, with 10 bases identical to TRBD1. V shed 1 base and J 3 bases; nucleotides not matched to a gene: 3. Germline V gives CDR1 MGHRA, CDR2 YSYEKL. CDR3 size: 15 residues. The CDR3 loop reads CASSQAGQGFYEQYF. The CDR3 DNA sequence: TGCGCCAGCAGCCAAGCGGGACAGGGGTTCTACGAGCAGTACTTC.